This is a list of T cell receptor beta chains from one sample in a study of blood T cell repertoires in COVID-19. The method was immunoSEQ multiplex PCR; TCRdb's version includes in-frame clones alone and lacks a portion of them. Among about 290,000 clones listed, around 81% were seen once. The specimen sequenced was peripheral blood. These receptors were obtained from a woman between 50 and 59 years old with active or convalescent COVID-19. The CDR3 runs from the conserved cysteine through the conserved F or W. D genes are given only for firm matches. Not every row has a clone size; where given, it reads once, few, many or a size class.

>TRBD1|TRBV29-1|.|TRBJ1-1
CSAQYAGTANTEAFF
TGCAGCGCCCAATACGCCGGGACAGCGAACACTGAAGCTTTCTTT
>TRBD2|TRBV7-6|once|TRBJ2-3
CASGQSSGRDTDTQYF
TGTGCCAGCGGCCAATCTAGCGGGAGGGACACAGATACGCAGTATTTT
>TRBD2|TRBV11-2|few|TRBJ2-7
CASSSRLAGGQGEYF
TGTGCCAGCAGCTCGCGACTAGCGGGAGGCCAGGGGGAGTACTTC
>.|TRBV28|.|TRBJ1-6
CASSLYPVGGSSYNSPLHF
TGTGCCAGCAGTTTATACCCAGTTGGTGGGAGCTCCTATAATTCACCCCTCCACTTT
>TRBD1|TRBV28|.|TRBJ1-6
CASSLRDRGDSPLHF
TGTGCCAGCAGCCTCCGGGACAGGGGTGATTCACCCCTCCACTTT
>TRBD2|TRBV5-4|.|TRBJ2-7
CASSLDPGGEQYF
TGTGCCAGCAGCTTGGATCCGGGAGGGGAGCAGTACTTC
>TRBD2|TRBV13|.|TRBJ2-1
CASSLLEGLADLNEQFF
TGTGCCAGCAGCTTACTCGAGGGCCTAGCGGACCTCAATGAGCAGTTCTTC
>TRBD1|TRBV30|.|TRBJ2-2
CAWGPPGTVPGELFF
TGTGCCTGGGGGCCCCCCGGGACAGTACCCGGGGAGCTGTTTTTT
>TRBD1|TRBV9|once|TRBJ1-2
CASSGTGDPTYGYTF
TGTGCCAGCAGCGGGACAGGGGACCCGACCTATGGCTACACCTTC
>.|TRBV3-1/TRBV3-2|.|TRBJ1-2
CASSQEWARPGGYTF
TGTGCCAGCAGCCAAGAATGGGCCCGTCCTGGTGGCTACACCTTC
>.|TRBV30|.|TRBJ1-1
CAWSTGPWGGAFF
TGTGCCTGGAGCACAGGGCCTTGGGGGGGAGCTTTCTTT
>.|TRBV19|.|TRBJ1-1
CASSPQGRPNAEAFF
TGTGCCAGTAGCCCTCAGGGCCGACCGAACGCTGAAGCTTTCTTT
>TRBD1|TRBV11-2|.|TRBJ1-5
CASSLTGGTGGNQPQHF
TGTGCCAGCAGCTTAACGGGTGGGACAGGGGGCAATCAGCCCCAGCATTTT
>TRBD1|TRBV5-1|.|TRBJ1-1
CASSWTGGNSEAFF
TGCGCCAGCAGCTGGACAGGGGGCAACTCTGAAGCTTTCTTT
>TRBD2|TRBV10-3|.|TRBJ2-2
CAISEGLAGYTGELFF
TGTGCCATCAGTGAAGGACTAGCGGGGTACACCGGGGAGCTGTTTTTT
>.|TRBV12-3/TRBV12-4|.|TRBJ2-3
CASSTLTDTQYF
TGTGCCAGCAGTACTCTCACAGATACGCAGTATTTT
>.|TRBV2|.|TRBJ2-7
CASTFRGGGPGEQYF
TGTGCCAGCACCTTCCGGGGCGGGGGCCCGGGCGAGCAGTACTTC
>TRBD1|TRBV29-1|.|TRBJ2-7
CSVGGTGPYEQYF
TGCAGCGTTGGAGGGACAGGACCATACGAGCAGTACTTC
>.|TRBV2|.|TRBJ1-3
CASSDSLGSTIYF
TGTGCCAGCAGTGACAGTTTAGGGAGCACCATATATTTT
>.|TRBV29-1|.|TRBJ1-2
CSVEGGPEPANYGYTF
TGCAGCGTTGAAGGGGGCCCGGAACCAGCTAACTATGGCTACACCTTC
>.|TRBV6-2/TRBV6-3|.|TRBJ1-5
CASSYAGRNQPQHF
TGTGCCAGCAGTTACGCGGGGCGCAATCAGCCCCAGCATTTT
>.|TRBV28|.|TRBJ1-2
CASRSLGQLNGYTF
TGTGCCAGCAGATCACTCGGACAGTTAAATGGCTACACCTTC
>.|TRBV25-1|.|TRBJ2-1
CASKGGGGWDNEQFF
TGTGCCAGCAAGGGGGGGGGAGGATGGGACAATGAGCAGTTCTTC
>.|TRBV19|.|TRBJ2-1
CASSGGPHNEQFF
TGTGCCAGTAGTGGCGGGCCGCACAATGAGCAGTTCTTC
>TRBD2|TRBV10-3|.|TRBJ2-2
CAIRARLATGELFF
TGTGCCATCAGGGCCAGACTAGCCACCGGGGAGCTGTTTTTT
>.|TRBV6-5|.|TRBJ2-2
CASTRRDTGELFF
TGTGCCAGCACTCGTCGGGACACCGGGGAGCTGTTTTTT
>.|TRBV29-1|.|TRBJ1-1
CSVRRQNTEAFF
TGCAGCGTTCGGCGACAGAACACTGAAGCTTTCTTT
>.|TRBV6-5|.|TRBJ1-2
CASMTGTSLYGYTF
TGTGCCAGCATGACAGGAACCAGTCTATATGGCTACACCTTC
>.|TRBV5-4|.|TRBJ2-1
CASGLHNEQFF
TGTGCCAGCGGCCTTCACAATGAGCAGTTCTTC
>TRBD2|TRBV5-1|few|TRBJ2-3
CASSPLAGGLSADTQYF
TGCGCCAGCAGCCCTTTAGCGGGAGGGTTGAGCGCAGATACGCAGTATTTT
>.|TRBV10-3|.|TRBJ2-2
CAISESLGSQTGELFF
TGTGCCATCAGTGAGTCGTTGGGGAGCCAGACCGGGGAGCTGTTTTTT
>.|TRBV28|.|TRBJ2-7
CASSLRGGGSEQYF
TGTGCCAGCAGTTTAAGGGGTGGGGGGAGCGAGCAGTACTTC
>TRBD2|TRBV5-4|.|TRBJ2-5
CASSFGTSGETQYF
TGTGCCAGCAGCTTCGGGACTAGCGGAGAGACCCAGTACTTC
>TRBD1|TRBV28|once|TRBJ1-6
CASSTTGTGDNSPLHF
TGTGCCAGCAGTACAACCGGGACAGGAGATAATTCACCCCTCCACTTT
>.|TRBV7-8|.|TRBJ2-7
CASSFSRLSSYEQYF
TGTGCCAGCAGCTTTAGTCGATTGAGCTCCTACGAGCAGTACTTC
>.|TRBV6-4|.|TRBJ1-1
CASSEGLGGNTEAFF
TGTGCCAGCAGTGAAGGGCTGGGGGGGAACACTGAAGCTTTCTTT
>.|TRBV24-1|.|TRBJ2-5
CATSTPVGGVETQYF
TGTGCCACCAGCACCCCGGTAGGGGGAGTGGAGACCCAGTACTTC
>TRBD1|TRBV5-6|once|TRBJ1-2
CASSLTGGEANYGYTF
TGTGCCAGCAGCTTGACAGGGGGCGAGGCTAACTATGGCTACACCTTC
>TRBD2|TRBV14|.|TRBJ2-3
CASSQRTSGIKDTQYF
TGTGCCAGCAGCCAGAGGACTAGCGGGATTAAAGATACGCAGTATTTT
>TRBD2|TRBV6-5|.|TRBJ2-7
CASRLAGLSYEQYF
TGTGCCAGCAGACTAGCGGGATTATCCTACGAGCAGTACTTC
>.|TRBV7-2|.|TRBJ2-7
CASSLLTRTYEQYF
TGTGCCAGCAGCCTCCTAACTAGGACCTACGAGCAGTACTTC
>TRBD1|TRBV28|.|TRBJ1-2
CASNVDRVYGYTF
TGTGCCAGCAACGTGGACAGGGTCTATGGCTACACCTTC
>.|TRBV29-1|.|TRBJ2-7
CSVFLGVAYEQYF
TGCAGCGTTTTTCTAGGCGTCGCCTACGAGCAGTACTTC
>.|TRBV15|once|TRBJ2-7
CATSRDRGTIYEQYF
TGTGCCACCAGCAGAGATAGGGGGACAATCTACGAGCAGTACTTC
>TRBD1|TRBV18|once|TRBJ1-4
CASSRTQGQNEKLFF
TGTGCCAGCTCACGAACACAGGGGCAAAATGAAAAACTGTTTTTT
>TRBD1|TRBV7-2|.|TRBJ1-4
CASSVSGGFDEKLFF
TGTGCCAGCAGCGTTTCAGGGGGTTTCGATGAAAAACTGTTTTTT
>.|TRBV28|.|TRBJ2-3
CASSLWAGATDTQYF
TGTGCCAGCAGTTTATGGGCAGGGGCAACAGATACGCAGTATTTT
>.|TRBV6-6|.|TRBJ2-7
CASSPTTRQFSEQYF
TGTGCCAGCAGTCCTACCACCCGACAGTTCTCCGAGCAGTACTTC
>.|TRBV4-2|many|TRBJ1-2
CASSQDGRSNYGYTF
TGTGCCAGCAGCCAAGATGGCAGATCTAACTATGGCTACACCTTC
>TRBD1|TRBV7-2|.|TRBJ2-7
CASSFPGGKSSYEQYF
TGTGCCAGCAGCTTTCCAGGGGGAAAGAGCTCCTACGAGCAGTACTTC
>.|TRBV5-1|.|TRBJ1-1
CASSLATLRNTEAFF
TGCGCCAGCAGCTTGGCAACGCTACGGAACACTGAAGCTTTCTTT
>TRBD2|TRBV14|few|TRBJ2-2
CASSQTASGRYTGELFF
TGTGCCAGCAGCCAGACGGCGAGCGGGAGATATACCGGGGAGCTGTTTTTT
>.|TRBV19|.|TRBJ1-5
CASKTVNQPQHF
TGTGCCAGTAAGACAGTCAATCAGCCCCAGCATTTT
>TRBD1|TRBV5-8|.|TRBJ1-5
CASSFWDRDQPQHF
TGTGCCAGCAGCTTCTGGGACAGGGATCAGCCCCAGCATTTT
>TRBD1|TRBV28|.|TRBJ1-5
CASSFRTGDQPQHF
TGTGCCAGCAGTTTCCGGACAGGCGATCAGCCCCAGCATTTT
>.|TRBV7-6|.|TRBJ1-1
CASSRVASMNTEAFF
TGTGCCAGCAGCCGGGTGGCGAGCATGAACACTGAAGCTTTCTTT
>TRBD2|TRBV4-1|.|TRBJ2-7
CASSKLAGDRSYEQYF
TGCGCCAGCAGCAAACTAGCGGGAGATCGTTCCTACGAGCAGTACTTC
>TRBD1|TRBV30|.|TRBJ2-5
CAWSRDRGRLETQYF
TGTGCCTGGAGTAGGGACAGGGGGCGTCTAGAGACCCAGTACTTC
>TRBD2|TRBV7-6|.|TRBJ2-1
CASSVSSGREVNEQFF
TGTGCCAGCAGCGTCTCTAGCGGGAGGGAGGTAAATGAGCAGTTCTTC
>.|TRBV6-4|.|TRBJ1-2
CASSGRAGYTF
TGTGCCAGCAGTGGCAGGGCTGGCTACACCTTC